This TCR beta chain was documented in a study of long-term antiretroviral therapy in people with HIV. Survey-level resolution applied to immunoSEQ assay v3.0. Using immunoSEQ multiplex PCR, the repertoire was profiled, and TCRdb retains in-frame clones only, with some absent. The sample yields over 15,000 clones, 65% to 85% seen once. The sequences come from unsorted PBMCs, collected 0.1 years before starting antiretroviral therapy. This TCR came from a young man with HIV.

The CDR3 coding sequence is TGTGCCATCAGTGAGAGAAGCGGGGGGACCACCCACCAAGAGACCCAGTACTTC. Translated: CAISERSGGTTHQETQYF. The chain employs TRBV10-3 and TRBJ2-5; TRBD2 agrees at 9 bases. CDR3 length: 18 amino acids. Unmatched junction bases numbered 10, after V lost 2 bases and J lost 0 bases. CDR1 and CDR2 from the germline V gene are ENHRY and SYGVKD.